A single sample is the source of the 25 T cell receptor beta chains below, sequenced in a study of OX40 agonist ivuxolimab in advanced cancers. TCRdb's table, derived via immunoSEQ multiplex PCR, lists solely in-frame clones and lacks some. In the table there are roughly 70,000 clones, roughly 80% of which are singletons. Sequencing used CD4+ or CD8+ T cells sorted from blood, obtained in a trial of the OX40 agonist ivuxolimab. Every receptor here comes from an adult with an advanced solid tumor such as melanoma, head and neck, liver or kidney cancer.

The chain carries TRBV6-1 and TRBJ1-2; D is perhaps TRBD1 (5 bases). In germline, CDR1 is MNHNS, CDR2 SASEGT. The CDR3 has 17 residues. V was trimmed by 2 bases and J by 0 bases, leaving 16 bases between them. Written as DNA, the CDR3 is TGTGCCAGCAGTGAAATAGGGGCGACGGTAGCTAACTATGGCTACACCTTC. Translating gives CASSEIGATVANYGYTF.

V usage is TRBV4-3 and J usage is TRBJ1-2, with D possibly being TRBD1 (6 bases). This CDR3 comprises 15 residues. In germline, CDR1 is LGHNA, CDR2 YSLEER. V lost 3 bases and J 4 bases, leaving 15 bases between the germline ends. The DNA for the CDR3 is TGCGCCAGCAGCCACACGGACAGAACCCGCTATGGCTACACCTTC. This sequence encodes CASSHTDRTRYGYTF.

The chain combines TRBV29-1 with TRBJ1-5; 7 bases line up with TRBD1. The CDR3 sequence is 15 residues long. The germline gives CDR1 SQVTM, CDR2 ANQGSEA. V shed 4 bases and J 2 bases; nucleotides not matched to a gene: 8. The CDR3 bases are TGCAGCGTTGGAGGGGGAGGGGGCGGCAATCAGCCCCAGCATTTT. This gives the protein CSVGGGGGGNQPQHF.

This chain connects TRBV10-3 to TRBJ2-3; perhaps TRBD2 as D (6 bases). This CDR3 region has 12 residues. Trimming left V 4 bases short and J 5 bases short, with 7 bases between. CDR1 and CDR2 (germline): ENHRY, SYGVKD. The chain's CDR3 is CAISVRGDTQYF. The DNA for the CDR3 is TGTGCCATCAGTGTGCGGGGAGATACGCAGTATTTT.

This chain connects TRBV5-1 to TRBJ2-7, with 8 bases that match TRBD2. The germline CDR1 and CDR2 sequences are SGHRS and YFSETQ. CDR3 length: 14 amino acids. V shed 1 base and J 5 bases; nucleotides not matched to a gene: 5. The CDR3 coding sequence is TGCGCCAGCAGCTTGTATGCGGGAGGAGACGAGCAGTACTTC. Its translation is CASSLYAGGDEQYF. Supplemented by reference TRBV5-1 and TRBJ2-7, the full variable domain reads KAGVTQTPRYLIKTRGQQVTLSCSPISGHRSVSWYQQTPGQGLQFLFEYFSETQRNKGNFPGRFSGRQFSNSRSEMNVSTLELGDSALYLCASSLYAGGDEQYFGPGTRLTVT.

The rearrangement uses TRBV4-1 and TRBJ1-2; D is uncertain. CDR3 length: 13 residues. Per germline, CDR1 MGHRA and CDR2 YSYEKL. V was trimmed by 0 bases and J by 4 bases, leaving 6 bases between them. CDR3 loop: CASSQDEGYGYTF. CDR3 nucleotide sequence: TGCGCCAGCAGCCAAGATGAGGGCTATGGCTACACCTTC.

The V gene is TRBV15, the J gene TRBJ2-2; 9 bases line up with TRBD1. Trimming removed 4 bases from V and 7 bases from J; junction bases left unmatched: 13. The CDR3 covers 17 residues. Germline CDR1 and CDR2: LNHNV and YYDKDF (reference sequence). The CDR3 protein is CATSKLQTGGFFGELFF. CDR3 bases: TGTGCCACCAGCAAACTCCAGACAGGGGGTTTTTTCGGGGAGCTGTTTTTT.

The CDR3 coding sequence is TGTGCCAGCAGCTTATACGGTAGCGGGAAGGGAAATGAGCAGTTCTTC. Translated, it gives CASSLYGSGKGNEQFF. The rearrangement links TRBV7-6 to TRBJ2-1, with 8 nucleotides matching TRBD2. This CDR3 region has 16 residues. CDR1 and CDR2 (germline): SGHVS, FNYEAQ. Trimming took 2 bases from V and 7 from J; bases not matched to a gene: 10.

The J gene is TRBJ2-7, the V gene TRBV19; TRBD1 matches 7 bases. The CDR3 contains 15 residues. CDR1 LNHDA and CDR2 SQIVND come from the germline V gene (reference sequence). With V trimmed by 1 base and J by 4 bases, 7 bases remained unmatched. CDR3 nucleotide sequence: TGTGCCAGTAGTATAGTAGCGCAGGGGGTATACGAGCAGTACTTC. Translating gives CASSIVAQGVYEQYF.

The CDR3 reads CASSPRGNSYNEQFF. As DNA, the CDR3 is TGTGCCAGCAGCCCTCGGGGGAACTCCTACAATGAGCAGTTCTTC. The J gene is TRBJ2-1, the V gene TRBV7-2; possibly TRBD2 for D (6 bases). The length of the CDR3 is 15 residues. The V and J ends lost 5 bases and 0 bases respectively, with 11 bases between them. Germline V gene sequence: CDR1 SGHTA, CDR2 FQGNSA.

V is TRBV2 and J is TRBJ1-1; the D gene is possibly TRBD1 (6 bases). CDR1 is SNHLY and CDR2 is FYNNEI in the germline V gene. With 7 bases removed from V and 12 bases from J, the gap between germline ends came to 15 bases. CDR3 size: 11 residues. CDR3 region: CASKTGPQPFF. The CDR3 coding sequence is TGTGCCAGCAAGACAGGCCCTCAACCTTTCTTT.

The chain uses TRBV4-1 and TRBJ1-2; 9 bases are a match to TRBD1. Germline CDR1 is MGHRA and CDR2 is YSYEKL. V shed 2 bases, J shed 8 bases, and the junction held 12 bases outside the gene matches. CDR3 length equals 16 residues. In DNA, the CDR3 is TGCGCCAGCAGCCAACCCAACCGGGACAGGGTGGGAGGCTACACCTTC. Translation: CASSQPNRDRVGGYTF.

This chain connects TRBV5-1 to TRBJ2-3, with a weak D call TRBD2 (5 bases). The CDR3 length is 14 residues. The V end lost 3 bases, the J end lost 3 bases, and 11 bases lay between the germline ends. Per germline, CDR1 SGHRS and CDR2 YFSETQ. CDR3 DNA: TGCGCCAGCAGCTGGCCTAGCTCTACAGATACGCAGTATTTT. This gives the protein CASSWPSSTDTQYF.

The V call is TRBV10-3, the J call TRBJ2-7; the D call may be TRBD1 or TRBD2 (5 bases each). The length of the CDR3 is 13 residues. In germline, CDR1 is ENHRY, CDR2 SYGVKD. The V end lost 6 bases, the J end lost 3 bases, and 12 bases lay between the germline ends. CDR3 region: CAIRGVPDYEQYF. DNA for the CDR3: TGTGCCATCAGGGGGGTTCCGGACTACGAGCAGTACTTC.

V and J are TRBV6-5 and TRBJ1-5, with 9 bases lining up with TRBD1. The CDR3 is 15 residues long. The V segment lost 4 bases and the J segment 2 bases; nucleotides outside the gene matches: 3. Per germline, CDR1 MNHEY and CDR2 SVGAGI. The CDR3 protein is CASSLQGARNQPQHF. The CDR3 DNA is TGTGCCAGCAGTTTACAGGGGGCCCGCAATCAGCCCCAGCATTTT.

CDR3 sequence (DNA): TGCGCCAGCAGCTCCCCGCAGGGGAACACTGAAGCTTTCTTT. This translates into CASSSPQGNTEAFF. This chain uses TRBV5-1 with TRBJ1-1; weak D call: TRBD1 (5 bases). The CDR3 runs to 14 residues. V lost 3 bases and J lost 1, with 10 bases in between. Germline CDR1 and CDR2: SGHRS and YFSETQ.

The chain uses TRBV5-4 and TRBJ2-3; D may be TRBD2 (5 bases). The CDR3 is 13 amino acids. Germline V CDR1 and CDR2: SGHNT, YYREEE (reference sequence). The ends were cut back, 1 base at V and 4 bases at J, with 7 bases in the middle. This CDR3 is CASSLLAPDTQYF. The CDR3 DNA is TGTGCCAGCAGCTTGCTAGCCCCAGATACGCAGTATTTT.

V usage is TRBV4-1 and J usage is TRBJ2-7; a possible D gene is TRBD2 (5 bases). The CDR3 runs to 14 residues. Germline V gene data show CDR1 as MGHRA and CDR2 as YSYEKL. Trimming took 1 base from V and 0 from J, leaving 7 bases between them. This CDR3 reads CASSQAGGSYEQYF. The DNA for the CDR3 is TGCGCCAGCAGCCAAGCCGGAGGCTCCTACGAGCAGTACTTC.

V and J are TRBV9 and TRBJ2-5, with 9 bases aligning to TRBD1. The J call may be faulty, since TRBJ2-7 better matches the DNA end. The CDR3 is made up of 15 amino acids. The germline gives CDR1 SGDLS, CDR2 YYNGEE. This CDR3 is CASSETGTGMYEQYF. The DNA of the CDR3 is TGTGCCAGCAGCGAGACCGGGACAGGGATGTACGAGCAGTACTTC.

This clone appeared a few times. This chain uses TRBV2 with TRBJ2-1; 8 positions agree with TRBD1. Germline trimming cut 3 bases from V and 4 bases from J; bases unmatched to any gene: 5. Germline CDR1 reads SNHLY; CDR2 reads FYNNEI. This CDR3 is built from 15 residues. The DNA for the CDR3 is TGTGCCAGCAGTGAGGGGGACAGGCGATACAATGAGCAGTTCTTC. This sequence encodes CASSEGDRRYNEQFF.

The chain carries TRBV2 and TRBJ1-1; 10 nucleotides match TRBD1. The CDR3 length is 14 residues. V dropped 7 bases and J dropped 6; count of bases not matched to a gene: 8. Looked up from germline, CDR1 is SNHLY and CDR2 is FYNNEI. CDR3 nucleotide sequence: TGTGCCAGCACTGGGACAGGGGAGGCGGCTGAAGCTTTCTTT. It yields the protein CASTGTGEAAEAFF.

This chain connects TRBV5-5 to TRBJ2-7; unclear D gene. V was trimmed by 0 bases and J by 3 bases, leaving 13 bases between them. Germline loops: CDR1 SGHKS, CDR2 YYEKEE (reference sequence). CDR3 length: 15 amino acids. CDR3 loop: CASSLALGESYEQYF. The CDR3 region has the DNA TGTGCCAGCAGCTTGGCCCTCGGAGAAAGCTACGAGCAGTACTTC. The variable domain in full, with the rest retrieved from reference TRBV5-5 and TRBJ2-7, is DAGVTQSPTHLIKTRGQQVTLRCSPISGHKSVSWYQQVLGQGPQFIFQYYEKEERGRGNFPDRFSARQFPNYSSELNVNALLLGDSALYLCASSLALGESYEQYFGPGTRLTVT.

The CDR3 DNA reads as TGTGCCAGCAGTGAATTCGAGAACCAGCCCCAGCATTTT. Translated, it gives CASSEFENQPQHF. The chain joins TRBV2 to TRBJ1-5; no firm D call. The CDR3 is 13 residues long. The germline CDR1 and CDR2 sequences are SNHLY and FYNNEI. V dropped 2 bases and J dropped 7 bases, with 9 bases sitting between them.

This chain connects TRBV15 to TRBJ1-5; 7 nucleotides align to TRBD1. The length of the CDR3 is 17 residues. V was pared by 1 base and J by 8 bases, with 14 bases of the junction left unmatched. CDR1 is LNHNV, CDR2 YYDKDF, per germline (reference sequence). Here the CDR3 reads CATSRGGGRGSPKPQHF. CDR3 coding DNA: TGTGCCACCAGCAGAGGTGGCGGCAGGGGGTCACCGAAGCCCCAGCATTTT.

The V gene is TRBV30, the J gene TRBJ2-5; 14 nucleotides align to TRBD2. This CDR3 is 16 amino acids long. V dropped 6 bases and J dropped 5; count of bases not matched to a gene: 11. Germline V gene sequence: CDR1 GTSNPN, CDR2 SVGIG (reference sequence). The chain's CDR3 is CACSPGTSGSHETQYF. The CDR3 nucleotides read TGTGCCTGTTCACCCGGGACTAGCGGGAGCCACGAGACCCAGTACTTC.